This T cell receptor (beta chain) emerged from a study of shared clonotypes between healthy human individuals. Study-wide findings and caveats: Sorted-subset sequencing, rarefaction showed, was incomplete despite large depth. Sampling was confined to blood; repertoires within tissues likely differ. Naive CD4 clonotypes were shared across several donors at about 5.2%.

With 4 bases removed from V and 3 bases from J, the gap between germline ends came to 19 bases. CDR1 is SEHNR, CDR2 FQNEAQ, per germline (reference sequence). The CDR3 covers 17 residues. This table comes from immunoSEQ multiplex PCR, and its TCRdb copy is limited to in-frame clones, with some not included. Of some 2,000,000 clones in the sample, about 94% were seen once. In this sample, this clone turned up once. The antigen is not known. The naive CD8 fraction comprised CD45RO-negative cells positively selected for CCR7 and excluded terminally differentiated effector memory CD45RA+ cells. Every donor, a Caucasian adult, lived in Nashville, Tennessee.

This receptor was obtained from a man younger than 30 in good health. Sequenced sample: naive CD8+ T cells sorted from blood. The chain is built from TRBV7-9 and TRBJ2-1; D is perhaps TRBD1 or TRBD2 (5 bases each). CDR3 in amino acids: CASSSNVRGALYNEQFF. CDR3 DNA sequence: TGTGCCAGCAGCTCCAACGTTAGAGGGGCCCTCTACAATGAGCAGTTCTTC. The variable domain in full, with the rest retrieved from reference TRBV7-9 and TRBJ2-1, is DTGVSQNPRHKITKRGQNVTFRCDPISEHNRLYWYRQTLGQGPEFLTYFQNEAQLEKSRLLSDRFSAERPKGSFSTLEIQRTEQGDSAMYLCASSSNVRGALYNEQFFGPGTRLTVL.